One TCR beta chain is described in this entry. This clonotype was detected ten times or more. The antigen it binds to is not known. Per-nucleotide qualities are absent, and no much larger clonotype sits a single base away. Amplification of TCR beta CDR3 regions was carried out from RNA transcripts. A first-round RT-PCR of the TCR CDR3 used the HTBI primer set with the Qiagen OneStep RT-PCR kit. The libraries were constructed in a second round of multiplex PCR and then size-selected and purified. Paired-end sequencing of the libraries was performed with 100 bp reads on an Illumina HiSeq2000. The authors' pipeline ran thus. SOAPnuke was used to process the raw data, removing reads that contained adapters or uncalled bases, had a mean Phred below 15, or lacked an exact match to the constant primer or identifier. High-quality paired reads were merged with COPE v1.2.5, and unique nucleotide sequences were defined as clonotypes. MiTCR v1.1 was used to align clonotypes to the IMGT TRBV, TRBD and TRBJ reference segments. Only V-J combinations with frequency above 0.0001, covering 99.2% of repertoires, were analysed. The TCS score was defined as F50 (clonal expansion) divided by E x V (chaos), with BLOSUM62-based TCRdist calculated between CDR3 peptides within each V-J. Welch's t-statistics and random forest reduced some 510 V-J features to 13, which were used in a naive Bayes classifier (R e1071). The public reads were run again by TCRdb, first through fastp at Q25 and then through MiXCR, and only productive beta chains were kept. Rows are combined by CDR3 protein, so each entry shows the most common genes and DNA. TCRdb, rather than the study authors, made the V and J calls. The sample table records roughly 400,000 distinct CDR3 sequences; approximately 25% of these occur just once. The biggest ten clones account for around 67% of the sample.

The entry originates in a study of T cells in Graves' hyperthyroidism and ophthalmopathy (dated by TCRdb to about 2019). For context, the study as a whole: Peripheral blood was collected at initial diagnosis, before any treatment. To identify TCR V-J signatures that set the groups apart, the researchers used a discovery cohort of about a hundred patients, made up of fewer than 50 with Graves' ophthalmopathy and some 55 with stable Graves' hyperthyroidism. Whether ophthalmopathy could be predicted prospectively was tested in an independent validation cohort made up of 18 to 20 hyperthyroidism patients plus 17 patients who later progressed to ophthalmopathy. For training and testing, the 100 or so patients in the discovery cohort were randomly divided in a 7:3 ratio. In addition, the study compared T-cell repertoires in thyroid tissue and in blood from about six Graves' hyperthyroidism patients. Following sampling, methimazole starting at 30 mg daily was given to hyperthyroidism patients, and high-dose intravenous methylprednisolone was given to ophthalmopathy patients. The paper reports TCR Vbeta CDR3 sequencing of 140 or so peripheral blood samples: approximately 41 ophthalmopathy, under 80 hyperthyroidism and approximately 17 progressor patients.

Graves' hyperthyroidism was defined as stable when no progression to ophthalmopathy occurred over 18 months of follow-up. The hyperthyroidism patients were between 18 and 65 years old and newly diagnosed, with a disease duration of less than 2 months. Patients with uncontrolled infections, other autoimmune diseases, pregnancy or lactation were excluded. Diagnoses were based on clinical symptoms, serum thyroxine and TRAb, thyroid ultrasound and orbital computed tomography. Ficoll-Paque density gradient centrifugation was used to isolate PBMCs from approximately 10 ml of fresh peripheral blood. Total RNA was extracted with Trizol reagent, and quality was checked on an Agilent 2100 Bioanalyzer. V loses 7 bases, J loses 5 bases, and the germline ends lie 9 bases apart. The germline V gene gives CDR1 as WSHSY and CDR2 as SAAADI. The CDR3 has 11 amino acids, counting the end cysteine and phenylalanine. Only the CDR3 portion is preserved as DNA: 33 bases, with reading frame beginning at the first base.

The paper as a whole reports these results and caveats: Most expanded thyroid clonotypes (frequency above 0.001) were also detected in blood, a finding suggesting that blood repertoires may reflect thyroid immune responses. A 13 V-J signature model separated ophthalmopathy from stable hyperthyroidism, with around 91% sensitivity and roughly 81% specificity in cross-validation and 80%/75% in testing. In validation, progression to ophthalmopathy was predicted by the model with around 71% sensitivity and 72% to 85% specificity, a median of about 6.8 months before onset. Sample size was not statistically predetermined, and investigators were not blinded to group allocation.

What was sequenced was blood. This receptor was identified in a man aged 45-65 years with Graves' hyperthyroidism. The V gene is TRBV10-2 and the J gene is TRBJ2-7; a tentative D match to TRBD2 spans 5 bases. The DNA sequence follows: TGCGCCAGCACTAGCAACAACGAGCAGTACTTC. Its translation is CASTSNNEQYF.